Presented here are 8 T cell receptor beta chains from one specimen sequenced in a study of blood T cell repertoires in COVID-19. Only in-frame clones appear in the TCRdb table, and some are missing; sequencing was by immunoSEQ multiplex PCR. Seen here are fewer than 250,000 clones, around four fifths observed once, and the top ten hold under 3%. Source material: peripheral blood. Source of these receptors: a man aged 45-65 years with active or convalescent COVID-19.

V gene TRBV5-1 combines with J gene TRBJ2-2; TRBD1 aligns across 9 bases. Unmatched junction bases numbered 8, after V lost 5 bases and J lost 6 bases. The CDR3 consists of 15 residues. CDR1 and CDR2 from the germline V gene are SGHRS and YFSETQ. The CDR3 sequence is CASSKGQGASGELFF. CDR3 in DNA: TGCGCCAGCAGTAAGGGACAGGGTGCGTCCGGGGAGCTGTTTTTT.

The CDR3 sequence: CASSTTRDRLYNEQFF. CDR3 nucleotides: TGCGCCAGCAGCACGACCCGGGACAGACTCTACAATGAGCAGTTCTTC. The genes are TRBV5-1 and TRBJ2-1; 7 nucleotides line up with TRBD1. The CDR3 loop spans 16 amino acids. Per the germline V gene, CDR1 is SGHRS and CDR2 is YFSETQ. V shed 4 bases, J shed 3 bases, and the junction held 10 bases outside the gene matches. The variable domain in full, completed from reference TRBV5-1 and TRBJ2-1, reads KAGVTQTPRYLIKTRGQQVTLSCSPISGHRSVSWYQQTPGQGLQFLFEYFSETQRNKGNFPGRFSGRQFSNSRSEMNVSTLELGDSALYLCASSTTRDRLYNEQFFGPGTRLTVL.

The count of this clone is one. The chain couples TRBV3-1 (or the pseudogene TRBV3-2) to TRBJ1-6; 7 nucleotides match TRBD1. V lost 0 bases to trimming and J lost 9 bases; unmatched junction nucleotides: 11. Germline lookup yields CDR1 LGHDT and CDR2 YNNKEL (reference sequence). The CDR3 sequence is 17 residues long. The CDR3 DNA sequence: TGTGCCAGCAGCCAAGAGGTGAGGGGGCGGAGGAGTTCACCCCTCCACTTT. This codes for CASSQEVRGRRSSPLHF.

The gene calls are TRBV7-3 and TRBJ2-3, with D possibly TRBD2 on 6 matching bases. This CDR3 is built from 17 residues. Trimming removed 5 bases at V and 4 bases at J, with 22 bases between. Per the germline V gene, CDR1 is SGHTA and CDR2 is FQGTGA. For the CDR3, the DNA is TGTGCCAGCAGCGATTTAGGTCGGGGGAATATCGCAGATACGCAGTATTTT. Protein sequence: CASSDLGRGNIADTQYF.

DNA of the CDR3: TGTGCCAGCAGCCTCACCGGGACAGGGGTACATGAGCAGTTCTTC. It codes for CASSLTGTGVHEQFF. The chain links TRBV14 to TRBJ2-1, with 10 bases aligning to TRBD1. Germline CDR1 and CDR2: SGHDN and FVKESK. This CDR3 has 15 amino acids. Trimming took 4 bases from V and 8 from J; bases not matched to a gene: 8.

This rearrangement joins TRBV27 to TRBJ1-4; the match to TRBD1 covers 8 bases. This CDR3 has 13 residues. CDR1 is MNHEY and CDR2 is SMNVEV in the germline V gene (reference sequence). V shed 10 bases, J shed 8 bases, and the junction held 9 bases outside the gene matches. The CDR3 DNA is TGTGCCACCTCGACAGGGGTGGAGGAAAAACTGTTTTTT. Translating gives CATSTGVEEKLFF.

This chain uses TRBV28 with TRBJ2-7; 8 positions match TRBD1. Germline V CDR1 and CDR2: MDHEN, SYDVKM. J was trimmed by 3 bases and V by 3 bases; bases with no gene match: 10. The CDR3 totals 16 residues. The CDR3 DNA is TGTGCCAGCAGTTTTCTCCGGGGACAGGTTAACTACGAGCAGTACTTC. As protein: CASSFLRGQVNYEQYF.

The chain couples TRBV27 to TRBJ1-1; D is possibly TRBD1 (5 bases). The CDR3 contains 16 residues. Germline values: CDR1 MNHEY, CDR2 SMNVEV (reference sequence). The ends were cut back, 5 bases at V and 2 bases at J, with 18 bases in the middle. The CDR3 DNA follows: TGTGCCAGCAGTCCCGTCCAGGGATTTACTAACACTGAAGCTTTCTTT. It codes for CASSPVQGFTNTEAFF.